The 26 T cell receptor beta chains below were found in one sample sequenced in a study of blood T cells in healthy people across ages. Next came a second PCR, run for roughly 6 to 11 cycles, which used a sample-barcoded 5' primer along with a J-beta primer mix. MiXCR was run by TCRdb on the 5' RACE reads, yielding one entry per CDR3 protein. Of under 800,000 distinct CDR3 sequences in the sample, roughly 21% were seen once. Sequencing input: blood. These TCRs come from a man between 70 and 80 years old in good health.

Note on this clonotype: The junction departs from germline at one end; a sequencing error may be responsible. The chain employs TRBV7-2 and TRBJ2-7; 12 bases fit TRBD2. The end of the DNA fits TRBJ2-5 better, so the J call may be wrong. The germline V gene encodes CDR1 SGHTA and CDR2 FQGNSA. CDR3 length equals 14 residues. The CDR3 here is CVSSPSGRGETQYF. CDR3 nucleotide sequence: TGTGTCAGCAGCCCTAGCGGGAGGGGGGAGACCCAGTACTTC.

The rearrangement joins TRBV4-1 to TRBJ2-5; unclear D gene. Matching the DNA end better, TRBJ2-1 makes the J call doubtful. Germline-derived CDR1 and CDR2 are MGHRA and YSYEKL. The CDR3 runs to 13 residues. The CDR3 coding sequence is TGCGCCAGCAGCATAAGCTTATACAATGAGCAGTTCTTC. As protein: CASSISLYNEQFF.

In its sample, this clonotype was seen many times. The chain carries TRBV24-1 and TRBJ2-3; D is unclear. This CDR3 has 11 amino acids. Germline V gene data show CDR1 as KGHDR and CDR2 as SFDVKD. V lost 9 bases and J 2 bases, leaving 5 bases between the germline ends. The CDR3 sequence is CATGTTDTQYF. CDR3 in DNA: TGTGCCACCGGAACCACAGATACGCAGTATTTT.

The CDR3 sequence: CASSLRVEETQYF. CDR3 coding DNA: TGTGCCAGCAGCTTAAGAGTTGAGGAGACCCAGTACTTC. The rearrangement links TRBV7-2 to TRBJ2-5; D not certain. The germline CDR1 and CDR2 sequences are SGHTA and FQGNSA. Trimming took 2 bases from V and 5 from J, leaving 9 bases between them. The CDR3 consists of 13 residues.

About this clonotype itself: An end of the junction does not agree with germline; a read error may underlie this. The rearrangement uses TRBV28 and TRBJ2-7; the D gene is possibly TRBD2 (7 bases). The CDR3 extends over 13 amino acids. Germline values: CDR1 MDHEN, CDR2 SYDVKM. Here the CDR3 reads CASSPGGLYEQYF. CDR3 DNA sequence: TGCGCCAGCTCGCCCGGGGGGCTCTACGAGCAGTACTTC.

This sequence joins TRBV20-1 and TRBJ2-7, with TRBD2 identical over 8 bases. The CDR3 length is 14 residues. Germline V gene lookup returns CDR1 DFQATT and CDR2 SNEGSKA (reference sequence). V shed 6 bases, J shed 2 bases, and the junction held 9 bases outside the gene matches. CDR3 loop: CSAPPGLAAYEQYF. For the CDR3, the DNA is TGCAGTGCCCCCCCCGGACTAGCCGCCTACGAGCAGTACTTC.

This clonotype was picked up a small number of times. The rearrangement links TRBV20-1 to TRBJ2-2; 13 nucleotides align to TRBD2. The CDR3 spans 15 residues. Germline V CDR1 and CDR2: DFQATT, SNEGSKA (reference sequence). V shed 5 bases, J shed 7 bases, and the junction held 7 bases outside the gene matches. CDR3 loop: CSAERLAGGGGELFF. The CDR3 DNA follows: TGCAGTGCTGAACGACTAGCGGGAGGTGGCGGGGAGCTGTTTTTT.

The chain joins TRBV6-2 or TRBV6-3 to TRBJ2-7; 7 nucleotides line up with TRBD2. V lost 0 bases, J lost 2 bases, and 7 bases stayed unmatched. Germline V gene lookup returns CDR1 MNHEY and CDR2 SVGEGT. This CDR3 region has 16 residues. The CDR3 nucleotides are TGTGCCAGCAGTTACTCTAATAGCGGGTTGACCTACGAGCAGTACTTC. Its protein is CASSYSNSGLTYEQYF.

The chain combines TRBV5-1 with TRBJ2-7; a possible D gene is TRBD1 (5 bases). Germline V gene sequence: CDR1 SGHRS, CDR2 YFSETQ. V was clipped by 2 bases and J by 5 bases, with 8 bases between them. CDR3 length: 12 residues. The CDR3 DNA reads as TGCGCCAGCAGCTTCGACAGCGACGAGCAGTACTTC. It codes for CASSFDSDEQYF.

This clonotype was detected a few times. This chain joins TRBV20-1 and TRBJ2-2; 10 bases map to TRBD2. The CDR3 covers 17 residues. In germline, CDR1 is DFQATT, CDR2 SNEGSKA (reference sequence). The J segment lost 4 bases and the V segment lost 1 base, leaving 9 bases of the junction unmatched. CDR3 in DNA: TGCAGTGCTAGAGGCCTAGCGGGAGCCTCGATCACCGGGGAGCTGTTTTTT. It specifies CSARGLAGASITGELFF.

This clonotype was detected only a few times. The rearrangement joins TRBV6-6 to TRBJ2-7, with D unclear. The germline V gene has CDR1 MNHNY and CDR2 SVGAGI (reference sequence). Trimming took 5 bases from V and 2 from J, leaving 10 bases between them. This CDR3 contains 13 residues. CDR3 residues: CASSPGAPYEQYF. The DNA for the CDR3 is TGTGCCAGCAGTCCCGGAGCACCCTACGAGCAGTACTTC.

CDR3 residues: CSASSGGSSGFGIQYF. CDR3 nucleotide sequence: TGCAGTGCTAGTTCGGGCGGGAGTTCGGGTTTCGGCATTCAGTACTTC. The chain links TRBV20-1 to TRBJ2-4; TRBD2 matches 7 bases. The CDR3 is 16 residues long. Germline assignment: CDR1 DFQATT and CDR2 SNEGSKA (reference sequence). V gave up 3 bases and J gave up 9 bases; unmatched junction bases: 17.

The CDR3 spells CAISIGSTGELFF. As DNA, the CDR3 is TGTGCCATCTCTATCGGCAGCACCGGGGAGCTGTTTTTT. This chain connects TRBV10-3 to TRBJ2-2; D gene unclear. Germline CDR1 reads ENHRY; CDR2 reads SYGVKD. Trimming left V 8 bases short and J 4 bases short, with 11 bases between. The CDR3 sequence is 13 residues long.

With regard to this clonotype: A read error may be the cause here, since a much bigger clone is one base away. The rearrangement uses TRBV7-7 and TRBJ1-2; 11 nucleotides align to TRBD1. The CDR3 has 19 residues. Germline V gives CDR1 SSHAT, CDR2 FNYEAQ (reference sequence). The CDR3 sequence: CASSLVAPGQGGMRRGYTF. The DNA of the CDR3 is TGTGCTAGCAGCTTAGTTGCCCCGGGACAGGGGGGGATGAGGAGAGGCTACACCTTC.

The V call is TRBV5-1, the J call TRBJ2-1; 8 nucleotides match TRBD2. Germline-derived CDR1 and CDR2 are SGHRS and YFSETQ. This CDR3 is built from 15 residues. Losses at the gene ends were 4 bases for V and 7 bases for J; bases not matched to a gene: 10. CDR3 coding DNA: TGCGCCAGCAGCGCCATGAGCGGGAGCTTTAATGAGCAGTTCTTC. Translated, it gives CASSAMSGSFNEQFF.

The CDR3 DNA reads as TGTGCCAGCAGTTCACAGGGGGCTCAGCCCCAGCATTTT. Amino acids: CASSSQGAQPQHF. The chain employs TRBV6-2 or TRBV6-3 and TRBJ1-5; TRBD1 agrees at 9 bases. With V trimmed by 4 bases and J by 6 bases, 1 base remained unmatched. Germline CDR1 MNHEY, CDR2 SVGEGT. The CDR3 has 13 amino acids.

This clonotype appeared many times. One end of the junction varies from germline; a read error may be responsible. The rearrangement joins TRBV5-1 to TRBJ2-5; D is ambiguous. The germline V gene has CDR1 SGHRS and CDR2 YFSETQ. This CDR3 has 11 residues. CDR3 sequence reads: CASSREETQYF. CDR3 in DNA: TGTGCCAGCAGCCGAGAAGAGACCCAGTACTTC.

This clonotype has only a few counts. This sequence joins TRBV24-1 and TRBJ1-5; D call uncertain. Germline CDR1 and CDR2: KGHDR and SFDVKD. V was shortened by 1 base and J by 2 bases, with 11 bases between the two germline ends. The CDR3 length is 16 residues. The CDR3 nucleotides are TGTGCCACCAGTGATTTTCTAGGGATGCGCAATCAGCCCCAGCATTTT. It specifies CATSDFLGMRNQPQHF.

Regarding this clonotype: A read error may explain this, as a much larger clone is one base away. V is TRBV2 and J is TRBJ1-3; D is unresolved. The CDR3 length is 12 residues. Germline CDR1 SNHLY, CDR2 FYNNEI. The CDR3 region has the DNA TGTGCCAGCAGTGGCTCTGGAGACACCATATATTTT. Translated: CASSGSGDTIYF.

This clonotype was observed a few times. V is TRBV3-1 and J is TRBJ2-5; D tentatively reads TRBD1 or TRBD2 (5 bases each). The DNA end favors TRBJ2-7, so the J call may be wrong. Germline V gene lookup returns CDR1 LGHDT and CDR2 YNNKEL (reference sequence). The CDR3 spans 13 residues. The DNA of the CDR3 is TGTGCCAGCAGCCAAGCGAGGGGCTACGAGCAGTACTTC. Translation: CASSQARGYEQYF.

This chain links TRBV5-5 with TRBJ2-5; 7 nucleotides agree with TRBD2. V dropped 2 bases and J dropped 1; count of bases not matched to a gene: 2. Germline values: CDR1 SGHKS, CDR2 YYEKEE (reference sequence). This CDR3 has 14 residues. Here the CDR3 reads CASSFLAVQETQYF. The CDR3 DNA is TGTGCCAGCAGCTTCCTAGCGGTCCAAGAGACCCAGTACTTC.

This clonotype was recorded a few times. This clone may be a read error of a much larger clone one base away. This chain uses TRBV6-5 with TRBJ2-5; D is possibly TRBD1 (5 bases). The CDR3 has 15 amino acids. Per the germline V gene, CDR1 is MNHEY and CDR2 is SVGAGI. The CDR3 protein is CANSYSMGLEETQYF. The CDR3, as DNA: TGTGCCAACAGTTACTCTATGGGGCTTGAAGAGACCCAGTACTTC.

This chain links TRBV7-2 with TRBJ2-5; 7 bases are a match to TRBD1. The CDR3 extends over 15 amino acids. CDR1 and CDR2 from the germline V gene are SGHTA and FQGNSA. Losses at the gene ends were 5 bases for V and 2 bases for J; bases not matched to a gene: 8. The CDR3 DNA reads TGTGCCAGCAGCCAAGGTCCGGACAGGCAAGAGACCCAGTACTTC. Protein sequence: CASSQGPDRQETQYF.

A few counts support this clonotype. The CDR3 bases are TGTGCCAGCAGCCACGCGGGAGCTGACGACGAGCAGTACTTC. Translating it yields CASSHAGADDEQYF. The rearrangement uses TRBV3-1 and TRBJ2-5; 7 bases are a match to TRBD2. The end of the DNA is better explained by TRBJ2-7, so the J call may be wrong. Germline CDR1 and CDR2: LGHDT and YNNKEL (reference sequence). This CDR3 is 14 amino acids long.

This chain links TRBV4-1 with TRBJ2-7; 14 positions agree with TRBD2. CDR1 MGHRA and CDR2 YSYEKL come from the germline V gene. The CDR3 sequence is 19 residues long. V lost 0 bases, J lost 1 base, and 8 bases stayed unmatched. The CDR3 sequence is CASSQDLGGLAGGSYEQYF. DNA of the CDR3: TGCGCCAGCAGCCAAGATTTGGGTGGACTAGCGGGAGGATCCTACGAGCAGTACTTC.

This clonotype was picked up many times. V is TRBV4-3 and J is TRBJ1-1; the D is unclear. The length of the CDR3 is 13 residues. Germline CDR1 reads LGHNA; CDR2 reads YSLEER. V dropped 4 bases and J dropped 3 bases, with 9 bases sitting between them. CDR3 nucleotides: TGCGCCAGCAGCCGTCTATTGGACACTGAAGCTTTCTTT. This codes for CASSRLLDTEAFF.